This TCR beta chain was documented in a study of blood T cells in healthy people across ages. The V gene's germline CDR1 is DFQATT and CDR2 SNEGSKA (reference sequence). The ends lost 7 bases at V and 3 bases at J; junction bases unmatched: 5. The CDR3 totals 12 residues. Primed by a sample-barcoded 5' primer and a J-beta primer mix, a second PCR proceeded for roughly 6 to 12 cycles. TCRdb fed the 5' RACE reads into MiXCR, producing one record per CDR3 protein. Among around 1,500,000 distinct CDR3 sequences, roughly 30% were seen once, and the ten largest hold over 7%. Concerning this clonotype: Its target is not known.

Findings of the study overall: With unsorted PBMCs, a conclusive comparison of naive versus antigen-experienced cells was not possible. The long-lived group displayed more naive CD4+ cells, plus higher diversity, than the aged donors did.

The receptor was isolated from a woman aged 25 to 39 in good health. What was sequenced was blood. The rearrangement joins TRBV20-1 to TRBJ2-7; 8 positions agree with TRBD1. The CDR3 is CSVAGQDYEQYF. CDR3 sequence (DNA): TGCAGTGTTGCGGGACAGGACTACGAGCAGTACTTC.